A selection of T cell receptor beta chains follows, all from one sample in a study of T cell responses to AZD1222 COVID-19 vaccine. This table comes from immunoSEQ multiplex PCR, and its TCRdb copy is limited to in-frame clones, with some not included. The repertoire holds 210,000 or so clones, with less than 95% as singletons. Sequencing used peripheral blood, obtained 28 days after the second dose of the MenACWY control vaccine. Receptors were obtained from an adult who received the MenACWY meningococcal vaccine as a control. Both conserved end residues are part of each CDR3. The D gene is left open where the match is weak. Clone size is shown for a subset of rows, as once, few, many or a class of expanded clone.

NA	NA	TRBJ2-7	TRBV18	TGTGCCAGCTCACCACCCAATATCTACGAGCAGTACTTC	CASSPPNIYEQYF
NA	NA	TRBJ2-7	TRBV7-2	TGTGCCAGCAGCTTCACGGGACGAGACCCTTACGAGCAGTACTTC	CASSFTGRDPYEQYF
NA	NA	TRBJ1-1	TRBV3-1/TRBV3-2	TGTGCCAGCAGGAGAGAGAACACTGAAGCTTTCTTT	CASRRENTEAFF
NA	NA	TRBJ1-1	TRBV10-3	TGTGCCATCAGTGAGTCCGCAGGAAAGAACACTGAAGCTTTCTTT	CAISESAGKNTEAFF
TRBD2	NA	TRBJ2-5	TRBV19	TGTGCCAGTAGTGTCAGACACAGCGGGAGAGGTGAGACCCAGTACTTC	CASSVRHSGRGETQYF
NA	NA	TRBJ1-1	TRBV9	TGTGCCAGCAGCGTACGGTCGGGAACTGAAGCTTTCTTT	CASSVRSGTEAFF
NA	NA	TRBJ2-7	TRBV20-1	TGCAGTGCTAGTCGGAGGTCCAGCTCCTACGAGCAGTACTTC	CSASRRSSSYEQYF
TRBD2	NA	TRBJ2-1	TRBV11-3	TGTGCCAGCAGCTTAGGAGTCGGTCGGACTAGCGGGGGGCAGCTCAATGAGCAGTTCTTC	CASSLGVGRTSGGQLNEQFF
NA	NA	TRBJ1-2	TRBV5-1	TGCGCCAGCAGCACCACGTCGGGGTATAATTATGGCTACACCTTC	CASSTTSGYNYGYTF
TRBD2	NA	TRBJ2-1	TRBV9	TGTGCCAGCAGCGTGGCTAGCGGGAGGAATGAGCAGTTCTTC	CASSVASGRNEQFF
NA	NA	TRBJ2-2	TRBV10-3	TGTGCCATCAGTGAGCGGGTCACCGGGGAGCTGTTTTTT	CAISERVTGELFF
NA	NA	TRBJ2-7	TRBV29-1	TGCAGCGTTGAGGGAGTCAGGGACTCCTACGAGCAGTACTTC	CSVEGVRDSYEQYF
TRBD1	NA	TRBJ2-7	TRBV6-5	TGTGCCGTCCGGGACAGGGTCTACGAGCAGTACTTC	CAVRDRVYEQYF
TRBD1	NA	TRBJ2-7	TRBV28	TGTGCCAGCAGTCGGAAACAGGGGAGCGCCTACGAGCAGTACTTC	CASSRKQGSAYEQYF
TRBD2	NA	TRBJ2-3	TRBV25-1	TGTGCCAGCAGTAGGTTAGCGGGAGACTCTAGCACAGATACGCAGTATTTT	CASSRLAGDSSTDTQYF
TRBD2	NA	TRBJ2-3	TRBV18	TGTGCCAGCTCACCAAGCGGGAACTCCGATACGCAGTATTTT	CASSPSGNSDTQYF
TRBD1	NA	TRBJ2-7	TRBV24-1	TGTGCCACCAGTGATCCCGGGACAGGGAACGACGAGCAGTACTTC	CATSDPGTGNDEQYF
NA	NA	TRBJ2-3	TRBV19	TGTGCCAGTAGTATCCCCCCCGGGTTAGGCACAGATACGCAGTATTTT	CASSIPPGLGTDTQYF
NA	NA	TRBJ2-7	TRBV4-1	TGCGCCAGCAGCCAAAGGACGGAGACCTACGAGCAGTACTTC	CASSQRTETYEQYF
TRBD1	NA	TRBJ2-7	TRBV5-4	TGTGCCAGCAGCAGAGCCGGGACAGGGAAACTCTCCTACGAGCAGTACTTC	CASSRAGTGKLSYEQYF
TRBD2	NA	TRBJ2-1	TRBV5-4	TGTGCCAGCAGCTTTGGACCCCGGGGGGGGGCCTACAATGAGCAGTTCTTC	CASSFGPRGGAYNEQFF
TRBD1	NA	TRBJ1-6	TRBV12-3/TRBV12-4	TGTGCCAGCAGGGGACAGCGGAATTCACCCCTCCACTTT	CASRGQRNSPLHF
NA	NA	TRBJ2-7	TRBV6-6	TGTGCCAGCAGTTACCATCGGAAGGACTACTCCTACGAGCAGTACTTC	CASSYHRKDYSYEQYF
TRBD1	NA	TRBJ2-7	TRBV27	TGTGCCAGCAGCAGGGGGCCTTTGGACGAGCAGTACTTC	CASSRGPLDEQYF
NA	NA	TRBJ2-1	TRBV7-2	TGTGCCAGCAGCTTATCGCGGGGAGTTTACAATGAGCAGTTCTTC	CASSLSRGVYNEQFF
TRBD1	once	TRBJ2-1	TRBV10-3	TGTGCCATCAACCAGGGGGAAATGAATGAGCAGTTCTTC	CAINQGEMNEQFF
NA	NA	TRBJ2-1	TRBV11-2	TGTGCCAGCAGCTCCGGACTCCCGAGCGGTGAGCAGTTCTTC	CASSSGLPSGEQFF
TRBD2	NA	TRBJ2-1	TRBV14	TGTGCCAGCAGACTAGCGGGAGGGGAAGAGCAGTTCTTC	CASRLAGGEEQFF